A single sample is the source of the 21 T cell receptor beta chains below, sequenced in a study of OX40 agonist ivuxolimab in advanced cancers. Sequencing used immunoSEQ multiplex PCR; TCRdb keeps in-frame clones, though not all of them. The table shows some 73,000 clones, with 70% to 90% occurring only once. The input for sequencing was CD4+ or CD8+ T cells sorted from blood, taken in a trial of the OX40 agonist ivuxolimab. These receptor sequences come from an adult with an advanced solid tumor such as melanoma, head and neck, liver or kidney cancer.

With respect to this clone: The junction differs from germline at one of its ends, possibly a read error. This chain joins TRBV2 and TRBJ2-3; no firm D call. The germline V gene encodes CDR1 SNHLY and CDR2 FYNNEI. The CDR3 covers 13 residues. CDR3 in DNA: TGTGCCAGCAGCGCCATTTTAGAAGATACGCGGTATTTT. This gives the protein CASSAILEDTRYF.

V is TRBV5-1 and J is TRBJ2-3, with TRBD2 matching 12 bases. V shed 4 bases and J 5 bases; nucleotides not matched to a gene: 14. In germline, CDR1 is SGHRS, CDR2 YFSETQ. The length of the CDR3 is 18 residues. DNA for the CDR3: TGCGCCAGCAGCGTTGGCCAGCTAGCGGGGGGGCGAGGAGATACGCAGTATTTT. It translates to CASSVGQLAGGRGDTQYF.

The V gene is TRBV6-1, the J gene TRBJ1-2; the D is unclear. The V gene lost 3 bases and the J gene lost 8 bases, with 13 bases spanning the gap. Looked up from germline, CDR1 is MNHNS and CDR2 is SASEGT. The CDR3 loop spans 13 amino acids. CDR3 residues: CASSDPQVDGYTF. The DNA for the CDR3 is TGTGCCAGCAGTGATCCTCAGGTCGACGGCTACACCTTC.

V gene TRBV6-1 combines with J gene TRBJ1-2; TRBD1 matches 8 bases. Germline loops: CDR1 MNHNS, CDR2 SASEGT. The CDR3 has 14 amino acids. The V gene end was trimmed by 6 bases and the J gene end by 2 bases; junction bases not matched to a gene: 5. The CDR3 spells CASREQGVNYGYTF. Here the CDR3 DNA reads TGTGCCAGCAGGGAACAGGGGGTGAACTATGGCTACACCTTC.

The chain recombines TRBV28 with TRBJ2-7, with D perhaps assigned TRBD1 or TRBD2 (6 bases each). The germline gives CDR1 MDHEN, CDR2 SYDVKM. Trimming left V 7 bases short and J 1 base short, with 11 bases between. The CDR3 is 13 residues long. CDR3 sequence: CASKGGSSYEQYF. The CDR3 DNA is TGTGCCAGCAAGGGGGGCTCTTCCTACGAGCAGTACTTC.

This clone has only a few counts. The V gene is TRBV28, the J gene TRBJ1-2; tentatively, D is TRBD1 (5 bases). Germline loops: CDR1 MDHEN, CDR2 SYDVKM. CDR3 length: 16 amino acids. V dropped 4 bases and J dropped 2 bases, with 17 bases sitting between them. Here the CDR3 reads CASSSPGAPGNYGYTF. The CDR3 DNA reads TGTGCCAGCAGTTCCCCCGGGGCCCCGGGCAACTATGGCTACACCTTC.

For this clone: Other DNA sequences in this specimen translate into the identical CDR3. This chain connects TRBV18 to TRBJ2-1, with 8 bases identical to TRBD1. Germline CDR1 KGHSH, CDR2 LQKENI. Germline trimming cut 0 bases from V and 5 bases from J; bases unmatched to any gene: 3. There are 15 residues in the CDR3. The CDR3 DNA follows: TGTGCCAGCTCACCACCGGGACAGGTCAACAATGAGCAGTTCTTC. Encoded protein: CASSPPGQVNNEQFF.

The CDR3: CASSLEWTGGRYGYTF. CDR3 in DNA: TGTGCCAGCAGCTTGGAGTGGACAGGGGGGAGGTATGGCTACACCTTC. The J gene is TRBJ1-2, the V gene TRBV5-4, with 10 bases lining up with TRBD1. The CDR3 spans 16 residues. Germline V gene sequence: CDR1 SGHNT, CDR2 YYREEE (reference sequence). V shed 0 bases, J shed 5 bases, and the junction held 7 bases outside the gene matches.

The V gene is TRBV6-1, the J gene TRBJ1-5, with a possible D match to TRBD1 (6 bases). Germline CDR1 and CDR2: MNHNS and SASEGT. The CDR3 totals 15 residues. Trimming took 7 bases from V and 1 from J, leaving 14 bases between them. Here the CDR3 DNA reads TGTGCCAGCATAAGGGGGGTCACAAGCAATCAGCCCCAGCATTTT. Its translation: CASIRGVTSNQPQHF.

The rearrangement links TRBV29-1 to TRBJ2-3, with D perhaps TRBD1 (5 bases). Germline V lookup: CDR1 SQVTM, CDR2 ANQGSEA. Trimming removed 5 bases from V and 9 bases from J, with 18 bases in between. The CDR3 loop spans 13 amino acids. CDR3 DNA: TGCAGCGTTCCACTGGGCCAGGGTTTCACGCAGTATTTT. Translating gives CSVPLGQGFTQYF.

The V and J genes are TRBV18 and TRBJ1-1; 9 bases align to TRBD1. With V trimmed by 3 bases and J by 7 bases, 9 bases remained unmatched. Looked up from germline, CDR1 is KGHSH and CDR2 is LQKENI. This CDR3 is 15 amino acids long. For the CDR3, the DNA is TGTGCCAGCTCACCCGAGGTCCCGGGACAGGGTGAAGCTTTCTTT. Translating it yields CASSPEVPGQGEAFF. The whole variable domain, filled in from reference TRBV18 and TRBJ1-1, reads NAGVMQNPRHLVRRRGQEARLRCSPMKGHSHVYWYRQLPEEGLKFMVYLQKENIIDESGMPKERFSAEFPKEGPSILRIQQVVRGDSAAYFCASSPEVPGQGEAFFGQGTRLTVV.

This clone was detected only once. The chain recombines TRBV19 with TRBJ2-1, with D possibly called TRBD1 or TRBD2 (5 bases each). The length of the CDR3 is 14 residues. Per germline, CDR1 LNHDA and CDR2 SQIVND (reference sequence). Trimming cost V 8 bases and J 10 bases, with 21 bases left between them. CDR3 in amino acids: CASREQVLIGEQFF. The CDR3 nucleotides are TGTGCCAGTCGGGAACAGGTTTTAATTGGCGAGCAGTTCTTC. Full variable domain (outside the CDR3, taken from reference TRBV19 and TRBJ2-1): DGGITQSPKYLFRKEGQNVTLSCEQNLNHDAMYWYRQDPGQGLRLIYYSQIVNDFQKGDIAEGYSVSREKKESFPLTVTSAQKNPTAFYLCASREQVLIGEQFFGPGTRLTVL.

In its sample, this clone was seen a few times. CDR3 loop: CANEQGYNQPQHF. As DNA, the CDR3 is TGTGCCAACGAACAGGGGTACAATCAGCCCCAGCATTTT. The rearrangement joins TRBV14 to TRBJ1-5; 7 bases match TRBD1. V lost 10 bases, J lost 3 bases, and 6 bases stayed unmatched. The length of the CDR3 is 13 residues. The germline V gene encodes CDR1 SGHDN and CDR2 FVKESK.

In the case of this clone: At one of its ends the junction is not consistent with the germline gene, which may arise from a read error. V gene TRBV29-1 combines with J gene TRBJ1-1, with 8 bases lining up with TRBD1. CDR1 and CDR2 from the germline V gene are SQVTM and ANQGSEA. This CDR3 has 11 residues. CDR3 bases: TGCAGCGTTTTGGGACGACAGGGGCGCGACTTT. Translated, it gives CSVLGRQGRDF.

The chain has TRBV27 and TRBJ2-6; D ambiguous. The CDR3 runs to 17 residues. Germline V gene data show CDR1 as MNHEY and CDR2 as SMNVEV (reference sequence). The V gene lost 6 bases and the J gene lost 0 bases, with 15 bases spanning the gap. As DNA, the CDR3 is TGTGCCAGCAGGCTTACCCCCCGGGTCTCTGGGGCCAACGTCCTGACTTTC. Its translation is CASRLTPRVSGANVLTF.

V gene TRBV5-4 combines with J gene TRBJ1-4, with D perhaps matching TRBD1 (6 bases). The CDR3 covers 13 residues. V lost 7 bases, J lost 8 bases, and 15 bases lay in between. Germline V CDR1 and CDR2: SGHNT, YYREEE (reference sequence). This chain's CDR3 is CASGNRAGEKLFF. In nucleotides, the CDR3 is TGTGCCAGCGGCAACAGGGCGGGGGAAAAACTGTTTTTT.

The gene calls are TRBV11-2 and TRBJ2-2; D remains unclear. This CDR3 is built from 14 residues. V was trimmed by 5 bases and J by 4 bases, leaving 11 bases between them. Germline CDR1 and CDR2: SGHAT and FQNNGV. The CDR3: CASSPRVLTGELFF. CDR3 bases: TGTGCCAGCAGCCCTAGAGTACTCACCGGGGAGCTGTTTTTT. The entire variable domain, with the rest obtained from reference TRBV11-2 and TRBJ2-2, is as follows: EAGVAQSPRYKIIEKRQSVAFWCNPISGHATLYWYQQILGQGPKLLIQFQNNGVVDDSQLPKDRFSAERLKGVDSTLKIQPAKLEDSAVYLCASSPRVLTGELFFGEGSRLTVL.

Only a few counts were recorded for this clone. The same CDR3 can be traced to other DNA sequences in this sample. The V call is TRBV6-5, the J call TRBJ1-5; a weak D match, TRBD1 (5 bases). This CDR3 comprises 15 residues. V lost 2 bases and J 2 bases, leaving 10 bases between the germline ends. Germline loops: CDR1 MNHEY, CDR2 SVGAGI. CDR3 sequence reads: CASSYTGDGNQPQHF. CDR3 DNA: TGTGCCAGCAGTTACACGGGGGATGGCAATCAGCCCCAGCATTTT.

This sequence joins TRBV5-4 and TRBJ1-3, with 8 bases matching TRBD1. The CDR3 covers 17 residues. Germline CDR1 SGHNT, CDR2 YYREEE (reference sequence). J was trimmed by 0 bases and V by 0 bases; bases with no gene match: 5. CDR3 DNA sequence: TGTGCCAGCAGCTTGGGACAGGGGACTTACTCTGGAAACACCATATATTTT. Translation gives CASSLGQGTYSGNTIYF. The variable domain in full, completed from reference TRBV5-4 and TRBJ1-3, reads ETGVTQSPTHLIKTRGQQVTLRCSSQSGHNTVSWYQQALGQGPQFIFQYYREEENGRGNFPPRFSGLQFPNYSSELNVNALELDDSALYLCASSLGQGTYSGNTIYFGEGSWLTVV.

The CDR3 protein is CASSQDRGNYEQYF. For the CDR3, the DNA is TGTGCCAGCAGCCAGGACAGGGGAAACTACGAGCAGTACTTC. J is TRBJ2-7 and V is TRBV7-2, with 9 nucleotides matching TRBD1. The V gene's germline CDR1 is SGHTA and CDR2 FQGNSA. V lost 5 bases and J lost 3; bases outside the gene matches: 5. This CDR3 has 14 amino acids.

The CDR3 bases are TGTGCCACCAGCAGAATTGTGACAGGGCGGACTGAAGCTTTCTTT. Its translation is CATSRIVTGRTEAFF. This chain joins TRBV15 and TRBJ1-1; 7 bases are a match to TRBD1. This CDR3 is built from 15 residues. Germline lookup yields CDR1 LNHNV and CDR2 YYDKDF (reference sequence). The ends lost 2 bases at V and 5 bases at J; junction bases unmatched: 8.